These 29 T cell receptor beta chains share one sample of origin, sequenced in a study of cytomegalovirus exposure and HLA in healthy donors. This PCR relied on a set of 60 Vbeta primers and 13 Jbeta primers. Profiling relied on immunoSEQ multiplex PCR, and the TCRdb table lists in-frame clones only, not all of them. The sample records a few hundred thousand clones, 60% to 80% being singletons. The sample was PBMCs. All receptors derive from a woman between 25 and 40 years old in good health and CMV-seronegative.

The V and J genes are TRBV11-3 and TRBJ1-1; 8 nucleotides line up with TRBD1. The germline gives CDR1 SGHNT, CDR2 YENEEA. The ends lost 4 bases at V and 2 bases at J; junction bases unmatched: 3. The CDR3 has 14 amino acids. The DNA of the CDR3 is TGTGCCAGCAGCTGGGACAGGCTTAACACTGAAGCTTTCTTT. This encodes CASSWDRLNTEAFF.

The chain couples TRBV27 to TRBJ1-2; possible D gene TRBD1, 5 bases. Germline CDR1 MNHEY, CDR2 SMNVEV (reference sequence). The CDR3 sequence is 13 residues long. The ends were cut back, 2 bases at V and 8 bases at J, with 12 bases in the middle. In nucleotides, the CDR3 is TGTGCCAGCAGTTTAGGGCAGGGTTGGGGCTACACCTTC. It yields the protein CASSLGQGWGYTF.

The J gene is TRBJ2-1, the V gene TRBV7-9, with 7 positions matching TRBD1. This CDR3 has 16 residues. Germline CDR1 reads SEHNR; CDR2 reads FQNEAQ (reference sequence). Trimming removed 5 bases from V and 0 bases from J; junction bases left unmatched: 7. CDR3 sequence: CASSPRDSSSYNEQFF. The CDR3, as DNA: TGTGCCAGCAGCCCTAGGGACAGCAGCTCCTACAATGAGCAGTTCTTC.

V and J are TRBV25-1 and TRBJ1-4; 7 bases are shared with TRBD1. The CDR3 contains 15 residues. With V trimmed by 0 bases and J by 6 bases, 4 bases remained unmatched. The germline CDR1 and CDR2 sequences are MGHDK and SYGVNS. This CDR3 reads CASSEYDRVDEKLFF. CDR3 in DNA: TGTGCCAGCAGTGAATATGACAGGGTGGATGAAAAACTGTTTTTT.

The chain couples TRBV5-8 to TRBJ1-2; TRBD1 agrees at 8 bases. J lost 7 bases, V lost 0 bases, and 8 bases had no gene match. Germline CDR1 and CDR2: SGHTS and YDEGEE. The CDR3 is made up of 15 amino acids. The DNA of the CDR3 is TGTGCCAGCAGCTTGGCCTCAGGGGGCGTCTTTGGCTACACCTTC. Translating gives CASSLASGGVFGYTF.

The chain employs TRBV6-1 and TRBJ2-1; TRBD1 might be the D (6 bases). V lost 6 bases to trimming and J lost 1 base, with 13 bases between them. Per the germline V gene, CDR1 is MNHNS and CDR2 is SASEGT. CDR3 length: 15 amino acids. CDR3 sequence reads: CASRGNTGSYNEQFF. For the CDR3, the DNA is TGTGCCAGCAGGGGCAACACAGGGTCCTACAATGAGCAGTTCTTC.

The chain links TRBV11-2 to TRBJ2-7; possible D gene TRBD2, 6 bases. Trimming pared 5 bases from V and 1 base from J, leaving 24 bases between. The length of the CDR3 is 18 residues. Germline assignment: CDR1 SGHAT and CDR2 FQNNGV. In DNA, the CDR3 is TGTGCCAGCAGCACTCCTGGTGGAGGGACTTTTGGGTCCTACGAGCAGTACTTC. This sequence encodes CASSTPGGGTFGSYEQYF.

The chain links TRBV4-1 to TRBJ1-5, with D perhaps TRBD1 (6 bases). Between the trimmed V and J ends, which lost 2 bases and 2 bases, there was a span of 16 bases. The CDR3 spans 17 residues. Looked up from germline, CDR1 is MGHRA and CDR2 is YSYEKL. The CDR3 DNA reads TGCGCCAGCAGCCAATTTGGAACGGGGGGCGGCAATCAGCCCCAGCATTTT. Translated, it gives CASSQFGTGGGNQPQHF.

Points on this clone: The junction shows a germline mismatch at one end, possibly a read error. The CDR3 region has the DNA TGTGCCAGCAGCATAGACAGGGGGAACGAAAAACTGGTTTTT. It translates to CASSIDRGNEKLVF. V usage is TRBV5-4 and J usage is TRBJ1-4; 9 bases match TRBD1. Germline V lookup: CDR1 SGHNT, CDR2 YYREEE (reference sequence). The CDR3 contains 14 residues. Complete variable domain (other parts from reference TRBV5-4 and TRBJ1-4): ETGVTQSPTHLIKTRGQQVTLRCSSQSGHNTVSWYQQALGQGPQFIFQYYREEENGRGNFPPRFSGLQFPNYSSELNVNALELDDSALYLCASSIDRGNEKLVFGSGTQLSVL.

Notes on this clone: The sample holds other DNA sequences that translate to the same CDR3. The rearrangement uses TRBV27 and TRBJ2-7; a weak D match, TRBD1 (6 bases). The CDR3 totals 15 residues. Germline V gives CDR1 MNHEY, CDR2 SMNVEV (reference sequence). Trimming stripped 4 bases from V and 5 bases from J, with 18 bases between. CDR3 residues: CASSSPSTGSHEQYF. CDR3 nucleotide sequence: TGTGCCAGCAGTTCCCCCTCCACAGGGAGCCACGAGCAGTACTTC.

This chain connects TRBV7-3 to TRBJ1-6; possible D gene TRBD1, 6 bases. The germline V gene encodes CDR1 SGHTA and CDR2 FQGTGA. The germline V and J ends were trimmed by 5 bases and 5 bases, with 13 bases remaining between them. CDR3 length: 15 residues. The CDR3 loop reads CASSLMGANNSPLHF. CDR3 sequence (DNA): TGTGCCAGCAGCCTAATGGGGGCGAATAATTCACCCCTCCACTTT.

The CDR3 protein is CSVYGTGGLNTEAFF. The CDR3 bases are TGCAGCGTTTACGGGACAGGTGGTTTGAACACTGAAGCTTTCTTT. The gene calls are TRBV29-1 and TRBJ1-1, with 8 positions matching TRBD1. The V gene's germline CDR1 is SQVTM and CDR2 ANQGSEA. J was trimmed by 0 bases and V by 5 bases; bases with no gene match: 8. The CDR3 spans 15 residues.

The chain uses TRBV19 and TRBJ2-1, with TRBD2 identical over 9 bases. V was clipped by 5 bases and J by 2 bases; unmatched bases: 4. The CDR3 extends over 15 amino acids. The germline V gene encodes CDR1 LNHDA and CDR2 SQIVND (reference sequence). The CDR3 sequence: CASSGAGGPYNEQFF. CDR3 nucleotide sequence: TGTGCCAGTAGTGGAGCGGGAGGCCCCTACAATGAGCAGTTCTTC.

The CDR3 DNA reads as TGTGCCACCAGCAGGCCTCCTCAGGGCGGGACAGGGTCCTCTGGGGCCAACGTCCTGACTTTC. Translation: CATSRPPQGGTGSSGANVLTF. The chain is built from TRBV15 and TRBJ2-6; 9 nucleotides match TRBD1. Germline V gene data show CDR1 as LNHNV and CDR2 as YYDKDF (reference sequence). CDR3 length equals 21 residues. V dropped 3 bases and J dropped 0; count of bases not matched to a gene: 15. The full variable domain, its missing parts supplied by reference TRBV15 and TRBJ2-6, is DAMVIQNPRYQVTQFGKPVTLSCSQTLNHNVMYWYQQKSSQAPKLLFHYYDKDFNNEADTPDNFQSRRPNTSFCFLDIRSPGLGDTAMYLCATSRPPQGGTGSSGANVLTFGAGSRLTVL.

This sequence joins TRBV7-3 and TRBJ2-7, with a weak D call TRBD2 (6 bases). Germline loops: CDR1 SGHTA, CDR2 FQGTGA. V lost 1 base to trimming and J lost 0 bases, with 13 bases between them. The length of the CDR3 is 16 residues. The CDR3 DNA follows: TGTGCCAGCAGCTTAAGGTCAGCGGGTAGCTCCTACGAGCAGTACTTC. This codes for CASSLRSAGSSYEQYF.

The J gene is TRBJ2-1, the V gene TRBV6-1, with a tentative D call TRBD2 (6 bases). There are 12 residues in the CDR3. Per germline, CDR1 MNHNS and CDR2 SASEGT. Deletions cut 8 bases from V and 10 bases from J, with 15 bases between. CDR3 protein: CASGKLAWEQFF. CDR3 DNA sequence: TGTGCCAGCGGCAAGCTAGCGTGGGAGCAGTTCTTC.

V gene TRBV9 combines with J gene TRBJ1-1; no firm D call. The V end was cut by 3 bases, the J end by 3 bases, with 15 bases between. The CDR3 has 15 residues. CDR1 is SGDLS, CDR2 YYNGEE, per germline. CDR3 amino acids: CASSAPGGSDTEAFF. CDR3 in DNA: TGTGCCAGCAGCGCCCCCGGCGGTTCCGACACTGAAGCTTTCTTT.

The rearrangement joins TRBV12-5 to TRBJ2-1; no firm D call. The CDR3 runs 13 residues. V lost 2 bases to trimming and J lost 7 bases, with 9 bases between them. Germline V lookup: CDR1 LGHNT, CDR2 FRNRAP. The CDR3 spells CASGLSAGNEQFF. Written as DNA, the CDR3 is TGTGCTAGTGGTTTGTCCGCAGGTAATGAGCAGTTCTTC.

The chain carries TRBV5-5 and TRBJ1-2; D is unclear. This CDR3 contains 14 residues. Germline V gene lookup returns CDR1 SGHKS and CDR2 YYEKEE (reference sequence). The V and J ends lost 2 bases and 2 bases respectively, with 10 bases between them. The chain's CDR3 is CASSFRTENYGYTF. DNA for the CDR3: TGTGCCAGCAGCTTTCGAACAGAGAACTATGGCTACACCTTC.

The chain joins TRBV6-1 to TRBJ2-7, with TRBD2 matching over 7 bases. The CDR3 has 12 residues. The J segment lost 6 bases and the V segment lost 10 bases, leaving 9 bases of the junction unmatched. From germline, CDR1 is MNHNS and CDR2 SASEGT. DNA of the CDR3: TGTGCCACCCACCAAGCGGGATTCGAGCAGTACTTC. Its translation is CATHQAGFEQYF.

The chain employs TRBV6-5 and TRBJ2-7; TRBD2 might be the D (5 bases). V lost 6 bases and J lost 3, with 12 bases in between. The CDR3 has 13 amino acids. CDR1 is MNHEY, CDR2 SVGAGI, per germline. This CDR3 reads CASSLPGSYEQYF. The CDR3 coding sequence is TGTGCCAGCAGCCTACCGGGGAGCTACGAGCAGTACTTC.

The CDR3 nucleotides are TGCAGTGCTAGCCACGGAGACCCGCAGTATTTT. Protein product: CSASHGDPQYF. The V gene is TRBV20-1, the J gene TRBJ2-3; the D is unclear. CDR3 size: 11 residues. V lost 3 bases and J lost 10, with 11 bases in between. CDR1 is DFQATT, CDR2 SNEGSKA, per germline (reference sequence).

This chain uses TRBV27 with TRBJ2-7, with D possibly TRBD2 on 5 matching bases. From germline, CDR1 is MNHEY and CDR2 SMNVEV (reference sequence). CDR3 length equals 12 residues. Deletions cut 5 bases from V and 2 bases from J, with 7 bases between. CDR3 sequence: CASSPGTYEQYF. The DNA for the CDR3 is TGTGCCAGCAGTCCGGGGACCTACGAGCAGTACTTC.

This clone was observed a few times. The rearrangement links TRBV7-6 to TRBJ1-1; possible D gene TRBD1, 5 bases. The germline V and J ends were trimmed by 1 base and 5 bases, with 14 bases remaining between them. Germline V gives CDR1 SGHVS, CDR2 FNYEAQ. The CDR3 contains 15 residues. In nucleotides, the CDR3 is TGTGCCAGCAGCTTAGAGGCGGGGGTGGGAACTGAAGCTTTCTTT. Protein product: CASSLEAGVGTEAFF.

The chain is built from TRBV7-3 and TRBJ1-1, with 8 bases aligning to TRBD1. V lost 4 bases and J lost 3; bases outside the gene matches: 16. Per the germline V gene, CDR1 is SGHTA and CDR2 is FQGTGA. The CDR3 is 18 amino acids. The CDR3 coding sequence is TGTGCCAGCAGCTCCACCGGGACAGGCTTAATAGGGGACACTGAAGCTTTCTTT. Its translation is CASSSTGTGLIGDTEAFF.

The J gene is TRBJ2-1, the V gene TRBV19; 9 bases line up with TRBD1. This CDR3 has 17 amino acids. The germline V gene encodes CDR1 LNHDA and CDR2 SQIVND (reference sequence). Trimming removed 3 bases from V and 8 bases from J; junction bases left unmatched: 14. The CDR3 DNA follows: TGTGCCAGTAGTATCTCCCCCCCGGGACAGGGTCAGGATGAGCAGTTCTTC. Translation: CASSISPPGQGQDEQFF.

The CDR3 spells CASSLPDRSTNEKLFF. In nucleotides, the CDR3 is TGTGCCAGCAGCTTGCCAGACAGGTCAACTAATGAAAAACTGTTTTTT. The chain carries TRBV5-8 and TRBJ1-4, with D possibly being TRBD1 (6 bases). The germline CDR1 and CDR2 sequences are SGHTS and YDEGEE. This CDR3 is built from 16 residues. The V and J ends lost 1 base and 0 bases respectively, with 10 bases between them.

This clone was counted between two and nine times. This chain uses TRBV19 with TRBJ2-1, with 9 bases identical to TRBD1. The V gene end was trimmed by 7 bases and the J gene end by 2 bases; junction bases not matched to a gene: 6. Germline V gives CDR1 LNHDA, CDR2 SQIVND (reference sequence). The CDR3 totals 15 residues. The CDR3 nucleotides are TGTGCCAGTACCGAGGACAGGGGAACCTACAATGAGCAGTTCTTC. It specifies CASTEDRGTYNEQFF.

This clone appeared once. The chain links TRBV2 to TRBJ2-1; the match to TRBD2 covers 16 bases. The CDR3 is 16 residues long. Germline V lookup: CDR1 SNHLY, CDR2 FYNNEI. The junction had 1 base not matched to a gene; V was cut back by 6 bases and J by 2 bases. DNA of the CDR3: TGTGCCAGCAGAGGGACTAGCGGGGGGGCCTACAATGAGCAGTTCTTC. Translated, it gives CASRGTSGGAYNEQFF.